Shown below are 18 T cell receptor beta chains from a single sample sequenced in a study of blood T cell dynamics during melanoma immunotherapy. Time point in this sample: pre-treatment baseline. This table comes from immunoSEQ multiplex PCR, and its TCRdb copy is limited to in-frame clones, with some not included. Of about 4,200 clones in the sample, approximately 80% were seen once. This material consisted of blood, taken from a patient treated with checkpoint blockade. These TCRs come from a human donor with melanoma.

This rearrangement joins TRBV11-3 to TRBJ1-1, with D possibly being TRBD1 (6 bases). Per the germline V gene, CDR1 is SGHNT and CDR2 is YENEEA. CDR3 length equals 14 residues. Between the trimmed V and J ends, which lost 5 bases and 1 base, there was a span of 11 bases. The DNA for the CDR3 is TGTGCCAGCAGCCTTACAGGGCCGAACACTGAAGCTTTCTTT. Translation gives CASSLTGPNTEAFF.

The gene calls are TRBV7-2 and TRBJ1-3; D ambiguous. This CDR3 spans 16 amino acids. V lost 5 bases and J lost 0, with 14 bases in between. The germline gives CDR1 SGHTA, CDR2 FQGNSA. CDR3: CASSPTAGYSGNTIYF. As DNA, the CDR3 is TGTGCCAGCAGCCCCACGGCCGGCTACTCTGGAAACACCATATATTTT.

The chain joins TRBV18 to TRBJ1-1; 8 nucleotides agree with TRBD1. V shed 3 bases and J 0 bases; nucleotides not matched to a gene: 6. CDR1 KGHSH and CDR2 LQKENI come from the germline V gene. This CDR3 spans 16 amino acids. This chain's CDR3 is CASSPGTGLLNTEAFF. The CDR3 bases are TGTGCCAGCTCACCGGGGACAGGCCTGTTGAACACTGAAGCTTTCTTT. The full variable domain, its missing parts supplied by reference TRBV18 and TRBJ1-1, is NAGVMQNPRHLVRRRGQEARLRCSPMKGHSHVYWYRQLPEEGLKFMVYLQKENIIDESGMPKERFSAEFPKEGPSILRIQQVVRGDSAAYFCASSPGTGLLNTEAFFGQGTRLTVV.

The CDR3, as DNA: TGTGCCAGCAGGATCCGGGACAGGGGGTTCTACGAGCAGTACTTC. This gives the protein CASRIRDRGFYEQYF. The chain combines TRBV6-6 with TRBJ2-7; the match to TRBD1 covers 11 bases. From germline, CDR1 is MNHNY and CDR2 SVGAGI (reference sequence). The V segment lost 6 bases and the J segment 3 bases; nucleotides outside the gene matches: 7. The CDR3 sequence is 15 residues long.

The rearrangement links TRBV4-1 to TRBJ1-4, with D possibly matching TRBD1 (6 bases). V lost 0 bases to trimming and J lost 7 bases, with 18 bases between them. Germline V gene data show CDR1 as MGHRA and CDR2 as YSYEKL. This CDR3 is built from 17 residues. The CDR3: CASSQDSVAQGFEKLFF. For the CDR3, the DNA is TGCGCCAGCAGCCAAGATTCGGTGGCACAGGGTTTTGAAAAACTGTTTTTT.

The genes are TRBV5-6 and TRBJ2-5; 7 bases align to TRBD2. The tail of the sequence fits TRBJ2-7 better, so the J call may be wrong. Germline assignment: CDR1 SGHDT and CDR2 YYEEEE. This CDR3 spans 16 amino acids. CDR3 bases: TGTGCCAGCAGCCTCTGGGGGGGGACGGCCTCCTACGAGCAGTACTTC. This codes for CASSLWGGTASYEQYF.

The chain links TRBV10-3 to TRBJ2-5, with 9 bases that match TRBD1. V lost 6 bases and J lost 3; bases outside the gene matches: 2. Germline V gives CDR1 ENHRY, CDR2 SYGVKD. CDR3 length equals 13 residues. CDR3 amino acids: CAIRRDREETQYF. The CDR3 bases are TGTGCCATCAGAAGGGACAGGGAAGAGACCCAGTACTTC.

V and J are TRBV10-3 and TRBJ2-7; D may be TRBD1 or TRBD2 (7 bases each). This CDR3 comprises 13 residues. Trimming left V 6 bases short and J 3 bases short, with 12 bases between. CDR1 and CDR2 from the germline V gene are ENHRY and SYGVKD. CDR3 DNA: TGTGCCATCAGGGGAGGGGGCGGCTACGAGCAGTACTTC. This gives the protein CAIRGGGGYEQYF.

This clone was seen a handful of times. CDR3 sequence reads: CASSRQGPTYEQYF. Here the CDR3 DNA reads TGTGCCAGCAGTAGACAGGGGCCTACCTACGAGCAGTACTTC. V gene TRBV6-5 combines with J gene TRBJ2-7, with 8 positions matching TRBD1. The CDR3 spans 14 residues. CDR1 and CDR2 from the germline V gene are MNHEY and SVGAGI. Trimming took 5 bases from V and 2 from J; bases not matched to a gene: 5.

This chain joins TRBV18 and TRBJ1-1; D gene uncertain. The CDR3 runs to 15 residues. Trimming took 3 bases from V and 0 from J, leaving 11 bases between them. Germline lookup yields CDR1 KGHSH and CDR2 LQKENI. CDR3 sequence reads: CASSPTPTMNTEAFF. CDR3 sequence (DNA): TGTGCCAGCTCACCTACACCCACGATGAACACTGAAGCTTTCTTT.

This chain links TRBV27 with TRBJ1-3, with a weak D call TRBD1 (6 bases). V lost 3 bases, J lost 3 bases, and 12 bases lay in between. Germline V CDR1 and CDR2: MNHEY, SMNVEV (reference sequence). The CDR3 has 15 residues. CDR3 sequence reads: CASSLRGAGGNTIYF. The CDR3, as DNA: TGTGCCAGCAGTTTGAGGGGGGCAGGTGGAAACACCATATATTTT.

The chain uses TRBV19 and TRBJ1-4, with TRBD1 identical over 9 bases. Germline trimming cut 10 bases from V and 7 bases from J; bases unmatched to any gene: 4. The CDR3 loop spans 12 amino acids. CDR1 and CDR2 from the germline V gene are LNHDA and SQIVND (reference sequence). The CDR3 DNA follows: TGTGCCACTGGACAGGGGAGTGAAAAACTGTTTTTT. It translates to CATGQGSEKLFF.

A few counts support this clone. The chain combines TRBV7-2 with TRBJ2-5; 8 positions agree with TRBD2. The V and J ends lost 2 bases and 3 bases, in that order; junction bases with no gene match: 5. CDR3 size: 15 residues. Germline CDR1 SGHTA, CDR2 FQGNSA. The CDR3: CASSLLAGLKETQYF. Written as DNA, the CDR3 is TGTGCCAGCAGCTTACTAGCGGGCCTAAAAGAGACCCAGTACTTC.

The chain combines TRBV19 with TRBJ1-5; D possibly corresponds to TRBD1 (6 bases). Trimming stripped 5 bases from V and 6 bases from J, with 17 bases between. The CDR3 has 15 residues. Germline V gene lookup returns CDR1 LNHDA and CDR2 SQIVND (reference sequence). In DNA form, the CDR3 reads TGTGCCAGTAGTCTCGACTCAGGGGCCGGTCAGCCCCAGCATTTT. Its translation: CASSLDSGAGQPQHF.

The CDR3 reads CASSDTGVDQPQHF. CDR3 in DNA: TGTGCCAGCAGCGATACAGGGGTGGATCAGCCCCAGCATTTT. V usage is TRBV7-9 and J usage is TRBJ1-5, with 7 bases that match TRBD1. The CDR3 has 14 residues. Losses at the gene ends were 5 bases for V and 5 bases for J; bases not matched to a gene: 6. Per germline, CDR1 SEHNR and CDR2 FQNEAQ (reference sequence).

This chain uses TRBV27 with TRBJ2-1; TRBD2 matches at 8 bases. Germline trimming cut 2 bases from V and 8 bases from J; bases unmatched to any gene: 11. CDR3 length: 16 amino acids. Per the germline V gene, CDR1 is MNHEY and CDR2 is SMNVEV (reference sequence). The CDR3 region is CASSLTPAGARDEQFF. DNA for the CDR3: TGTGCCAGCAGTTTAACCCCAGCGGGGGCGAGGGATGAGCAGTTCTTC.

The genes are TRBV4-3 and TRBJ2-6, with D hard to call. The CDR3 is made up of 17 amino acids. Germline-derived CDR1 and CDR2 are LGHNA and YSLEER. Trimming shortened V by 0 bases and J by 0 bases, and 9 bases separated the two germline ends. Here the CDR3 reads CASSQDYGFSGANVLTF. The CDR3 region has the DNA TGCGCCAGCAGCCAAGATTACGGGTTCTCTGGGGCCAACGTCCTGACTTTC.

The CDR3 region is CASSEDEGASQPQHF. The CDR3 DNA reads as TGTGCCAGCAGTGAAGATGAGGGGGCAAGCCAGCCCCAGCATTTT. The gene calls are TRBV2 and TRBJ1-5; 7 nucleotides match TRBD1. Unmatched junction bases numbered 7, after V lost 1 base and J lost 7 bases. The CDR3 length is 15 residues. From germline, CDR1 is SNHLY and CDR2 FYNNEI.